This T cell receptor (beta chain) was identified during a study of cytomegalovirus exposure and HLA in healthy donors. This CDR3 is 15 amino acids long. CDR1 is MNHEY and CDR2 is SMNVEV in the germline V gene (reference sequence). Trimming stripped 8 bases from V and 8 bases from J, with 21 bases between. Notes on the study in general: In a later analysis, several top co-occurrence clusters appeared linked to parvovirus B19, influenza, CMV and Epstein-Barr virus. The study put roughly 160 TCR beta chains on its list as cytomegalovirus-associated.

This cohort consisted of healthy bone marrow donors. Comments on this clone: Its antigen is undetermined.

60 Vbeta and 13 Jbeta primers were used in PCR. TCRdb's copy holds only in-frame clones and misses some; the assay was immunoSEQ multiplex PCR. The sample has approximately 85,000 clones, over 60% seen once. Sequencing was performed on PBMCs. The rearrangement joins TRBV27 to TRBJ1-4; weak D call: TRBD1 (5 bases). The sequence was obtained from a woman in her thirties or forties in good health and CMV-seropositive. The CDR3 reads CASGRDQGLGEKLFF. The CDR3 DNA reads TGTGCCAGCGGTCGGGATCAGGGACTGGGAGAAAAACTGTTTTTT.